This T cell receptor (beta chain) was profiled in a study of blood T cell repertoires in COVID-19. Looking at the study overall: The United States, Italy and Spain provided the acute and convalescent COVID-19 samples. The cDNA or gDNA used as material had been derived from T cells, B-cell-depleted T cells, or PBMCs.

In the original workflow: Nucleated cell number was recorded as an estimate derived from reference gene primer amplification. Clones were sequenced by immunoSEQ multiplex PCR, and TCRdb holds only the in-frame ones, with some missing. That table supplies the V and J calls and clone size; D and trimming were determined from the DNA. The sample lists about 62,000 clones, just over 85% occurring once. The CDR3 totals 15 residues. V gave up 3 bases and J gave up 10 bases; unmatched junction bases: 10. CDR1 is SGDLS, CDR2 YYNGEE, per germline. The specimen was peripheral blood. The chain couples TRBV9 to TRBJ1-4, with 9 bases identical to TRBD1. The source is a woman at least 80 years old with acute or convalescent COVID-19. Written as DNA, the CDR3 is TGTGCCAGCAGCGGGCCCGGGACAGGGACACGAAAACTGTTTTTT. This encodes CASSGPGTGTRKLFF.